This T cell receptor beta chain came from a study of post-analysis software for immune sequencing data. About the research overall: Courses of disease covered relapsing-remitting, secondary progressive and progressive-relapsing multiple sclerosis.

From germline, CDR1 is DFQATT and CDR2 SNEGSKA (reference sequence). CDR3 size: 13 residues. Trimming cost V 5 bases and J 6 bases; bases outside gene matches: 10. Tagging with unique molecular identifiers was a feature of the TCR beta cDNA libraries. With about 0.95 to 11 million T cells as the source, a few hundred thousand cDNA molecules resulted. From the PCR reads, TCRdb called clonotypes with MiXCR, one entry per CDR3 protein. The sample carries under 900,000 distinct CDR3 sequences, about 53% recorded once. Study-level results: Higher frequency in patients than in controls was seen for a handful of TRBV segments, with TRBV5-6, TRBV5-1 and TRBV20-1 among them. The authors found that F measure strongly co-clustered same-batch samples. Those with multiple sclerosis, the patient group, showed significantly lower normalized Chao1 diversity than controls.

Regarding this clonotype: As yet, its antigen is unknown.

Specimen: blood. This clonotype was sampled from a girl aged 10-17 years with multiple sclerosis. The V gene is TRBV20-1, the J gene TRBJ2-7, with 7 positions matching TRBD1. CDR3 in DNA: TGCAGTGCTGGTACAGGGGCGGGTTTCGAGCAGTACTTC. Amino acids: CSAGTGAGFEQYF.